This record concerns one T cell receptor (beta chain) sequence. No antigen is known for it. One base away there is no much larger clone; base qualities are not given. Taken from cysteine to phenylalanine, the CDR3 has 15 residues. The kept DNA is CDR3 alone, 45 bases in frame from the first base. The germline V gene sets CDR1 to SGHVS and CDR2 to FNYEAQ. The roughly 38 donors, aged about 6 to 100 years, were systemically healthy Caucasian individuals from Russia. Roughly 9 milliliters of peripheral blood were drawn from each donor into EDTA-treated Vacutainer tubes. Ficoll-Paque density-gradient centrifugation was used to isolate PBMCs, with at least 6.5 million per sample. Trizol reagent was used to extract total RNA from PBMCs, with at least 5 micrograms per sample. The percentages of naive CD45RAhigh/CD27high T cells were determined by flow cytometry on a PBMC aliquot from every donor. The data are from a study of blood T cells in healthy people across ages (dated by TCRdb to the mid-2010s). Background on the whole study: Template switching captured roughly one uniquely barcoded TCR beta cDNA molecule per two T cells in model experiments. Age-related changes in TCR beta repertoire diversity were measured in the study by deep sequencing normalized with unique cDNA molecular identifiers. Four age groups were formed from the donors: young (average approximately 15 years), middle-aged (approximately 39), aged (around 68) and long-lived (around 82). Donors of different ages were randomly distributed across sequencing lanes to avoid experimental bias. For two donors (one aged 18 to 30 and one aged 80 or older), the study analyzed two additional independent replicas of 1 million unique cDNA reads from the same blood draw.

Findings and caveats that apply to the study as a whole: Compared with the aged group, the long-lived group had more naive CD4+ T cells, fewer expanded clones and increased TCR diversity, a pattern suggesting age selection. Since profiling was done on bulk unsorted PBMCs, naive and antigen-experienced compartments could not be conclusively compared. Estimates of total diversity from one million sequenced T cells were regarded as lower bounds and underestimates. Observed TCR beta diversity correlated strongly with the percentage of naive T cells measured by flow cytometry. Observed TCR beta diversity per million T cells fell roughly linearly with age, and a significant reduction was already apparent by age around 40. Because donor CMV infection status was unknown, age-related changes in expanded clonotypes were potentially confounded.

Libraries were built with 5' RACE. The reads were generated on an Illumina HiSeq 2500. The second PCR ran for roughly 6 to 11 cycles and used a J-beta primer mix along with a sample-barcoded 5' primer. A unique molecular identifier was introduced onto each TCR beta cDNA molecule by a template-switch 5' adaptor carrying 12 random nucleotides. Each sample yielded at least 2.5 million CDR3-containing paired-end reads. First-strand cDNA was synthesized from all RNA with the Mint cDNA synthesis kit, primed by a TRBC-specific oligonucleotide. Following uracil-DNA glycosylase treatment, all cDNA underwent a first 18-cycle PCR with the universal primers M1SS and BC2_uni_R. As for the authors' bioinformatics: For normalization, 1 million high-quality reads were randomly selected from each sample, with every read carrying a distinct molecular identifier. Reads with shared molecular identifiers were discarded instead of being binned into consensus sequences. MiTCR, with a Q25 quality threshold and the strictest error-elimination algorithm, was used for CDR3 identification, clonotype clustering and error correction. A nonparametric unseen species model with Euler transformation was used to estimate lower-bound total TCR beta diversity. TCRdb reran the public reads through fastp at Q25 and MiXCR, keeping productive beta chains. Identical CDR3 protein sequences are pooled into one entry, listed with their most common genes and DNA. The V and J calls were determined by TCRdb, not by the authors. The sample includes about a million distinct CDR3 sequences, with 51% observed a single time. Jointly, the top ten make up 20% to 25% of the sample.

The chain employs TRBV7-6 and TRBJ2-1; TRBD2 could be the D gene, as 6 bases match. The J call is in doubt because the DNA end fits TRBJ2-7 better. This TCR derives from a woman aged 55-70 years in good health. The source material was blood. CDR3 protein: CASGPTGSNSYEQYF. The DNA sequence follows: TGTGCCAGCGGCCCAACCGGGAGCAACTCCTACGAGCAGTACTTC.